This note documents a single T cell receptor beta chain sequence. Antigen specificity is unknown. V shed 4 bases and J shed 0 bases, with 12 bases lying between them. CDR1 and CDR2 (germline): SGHTA, FQGTGA. This CDR3 is built from 15 residues. The data originate from a study of chemoradiotherapy in HPV16-positive cancers. Study-wide context: Candidate HPV-specific clones and shared TCR motifs came from a couple of HPV16-positive patients. Study-wide points: Candidate HPV-specific clones and E7-related TCR motifs grew in tumor during treatment. HPV-responsive T-cell expansion during chemoradiotherapy was linked to improved recurrence-free survival in HPV16-positive patients.

Repertoires were sampled repeatedly during chemoradiotherapy. The method was immunoSEQ multiplex PCR; TCRdb's version includes in-frame clones alone and lacks a portion of them. The table includes 5,700 or so clones, approximately 71% detected once. This sequence originates from a human donor with HPV-associated anogenital cancer. Specimen: tumor tissue, collected from a patient who underwent chemoradiotherapy. J is TRBJ1-1 and V is TRBV7-3, with D possibly TRBD1 on 6 matching bases. The CDR3 region is CASSSPGQLNTEAFF. Written as DNA, the CDR3 is TGTGCCAGCAGCTCGCCGGGACAACTGAACACTGAAGCTTTCTTT. Full variable domain (outside the CDR3, taken from reference TRBV7-3 and TRBJ1-1): GAGVSQTPSNKVTEKGKYVELRCDPISGHTALYWYRQSLGQGPEFLIYFQGTGAADDSGLPNDRFFAVRPEGSVSTLKIQRTERGDSAVYLCASSSPGQLNTEAFFGQGTRLTVV.